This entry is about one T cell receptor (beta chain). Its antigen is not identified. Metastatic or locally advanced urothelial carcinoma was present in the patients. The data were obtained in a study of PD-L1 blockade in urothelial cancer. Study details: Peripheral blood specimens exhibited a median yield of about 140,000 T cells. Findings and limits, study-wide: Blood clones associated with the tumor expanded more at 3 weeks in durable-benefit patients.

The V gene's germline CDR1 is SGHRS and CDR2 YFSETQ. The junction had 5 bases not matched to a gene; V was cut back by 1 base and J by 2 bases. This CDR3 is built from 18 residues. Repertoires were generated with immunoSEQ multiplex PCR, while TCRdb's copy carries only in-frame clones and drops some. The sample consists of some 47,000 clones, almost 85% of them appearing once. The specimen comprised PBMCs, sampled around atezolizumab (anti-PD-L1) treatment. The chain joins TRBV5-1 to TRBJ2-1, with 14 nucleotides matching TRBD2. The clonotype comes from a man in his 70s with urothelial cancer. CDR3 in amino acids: CASSLRTSGGSPYNEQFF. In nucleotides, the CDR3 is TGCGCCAGCAGCTTGAGGACTAGCGGGGGGTCCCCCTACAATGAGCAGTTCTTC.